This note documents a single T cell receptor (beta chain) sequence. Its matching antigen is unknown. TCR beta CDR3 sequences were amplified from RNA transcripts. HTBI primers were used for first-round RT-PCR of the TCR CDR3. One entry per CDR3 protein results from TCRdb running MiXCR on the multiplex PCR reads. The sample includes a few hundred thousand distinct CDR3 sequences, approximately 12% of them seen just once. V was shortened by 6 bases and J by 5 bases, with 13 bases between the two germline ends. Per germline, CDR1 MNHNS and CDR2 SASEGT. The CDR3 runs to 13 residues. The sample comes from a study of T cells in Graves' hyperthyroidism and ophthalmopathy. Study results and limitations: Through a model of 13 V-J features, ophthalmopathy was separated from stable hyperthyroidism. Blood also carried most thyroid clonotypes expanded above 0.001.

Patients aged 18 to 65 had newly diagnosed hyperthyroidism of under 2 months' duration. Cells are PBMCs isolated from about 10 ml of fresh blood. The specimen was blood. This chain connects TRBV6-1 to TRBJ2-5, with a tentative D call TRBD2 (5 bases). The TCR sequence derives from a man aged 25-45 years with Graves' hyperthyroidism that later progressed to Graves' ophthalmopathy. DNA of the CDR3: TGTGCCAGCAGCTCGAGGGCTTCTGAGACCCAGTACTTC. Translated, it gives CASSSRASETQYF.